What follows describes a single TCR beta chain. This clonotype has at least ten counts. It has no known antigen specificity. The sample holds no much larger clone one base away, and base qualities are not on file. A patient counted as having stable Graves' hyperthyroidism if no progression to ophthalmopathy occurred over 18 months of follow-up. Hyperthyroidism patients were aged 18 to 65 years and newly diagnosed, with disease duration of less than 2 months. Exclusion was applied to patients with uncontrolled infections, other autoimmune diseases, pregnancy or lactation. Diagnoses were established on the basis of clinical symptoms, serum thyroxine and TRAb, thyroid ultrasound, and orbital computed tomography. Total RNA was extracted with Trizol reagent, and quality was checked on an Agilent 2100 Bioanalyzer. The TCR beta CDR3 regions were amplified from RNA transcripts. The first round of RT-PCR for the TCR CDR3 was performed with the HTBI primer set and the Qiagen OneStep RT-PCR kit. The libraries were constructed in a second round of multiplex PCR and then size-selected and purified. The libraries were sequenced on an Illumina HiSeq2000 using paired-end 100 bp reads. On the authors' methods: SOAPnuke was used to process the raw data, throwing out any read that contained adapters or uncalled bases, had a mean Phred below 15, or lacked an exact constant-primer or identifier match. High-quality paired reads were merged with COPE v1.2.5, and unique nucleotide sequences were defined as clonotypes. MiTCR v1.1 was used to align the clonotypes against IMGT TRBV, TRBD and TRBJ reference segments. Only V-J combinations with frequency above 0.0001, covering about 99% of repertoires, were analysed. The TCS score was defined as the ratio of F50 (clonal expansion) to E x V (chaos), calculated using BLOSUM62-based TCRdist between CDR3 peptides within each V-J. Welch's t-statistics and random forest reduced around 520 V-J features to about 13, which were used in a naive Bayes classifier (R e1071). The Morisita-Horn index was used to measure how similar the thyroid and blood repertoires were. TCRdb trimmed the raw reads at Q25, called clones with MiXCR and kept productive beta chains. One record per CDR3 amino acid sequence lists the most common genes and DNA. The V and J calls were determined by TCRdb, not by the authors. For this sample the table gives fewer than 750,000 distinct CDR3 sequences, of which around 45% were detected only once. The ten largest clones take up around 7.7% of the sample.

The sample is drawn from a study of T cells in Graves' hyperthyroidism and ophthalmopathy (dated by TCRdb to about 2019). For context, the study as a whole: To identify distinguishing TCR V-J signatures, a discovery cohort of around 100 patients was used, comprising 40 to 45 with Graves' ophthalmopathy and approximately 58 with stable Graves' hyperthyroidism. Prospective prediction of ophthalmopathy was tested in an independent validation cohort of approximately 18 hyperthyroidism patients and 17 patients who later progressed to ophthalmopathy. The 85 to 100 discovery patients were randomly split 7:3 into training and test sets. Once sampling was done, hyperthyroidism patients were given methimazole at a starting dose of 30 mg daily, whereas ophthalmopathy patients were given high-dose intravenous methylprednisolone. The study also compared thyroid tissue and blood T-cell repertoires from more than 5 Graves' hyperthyroidism patients. According to the paper, TCR Vbeta CDR3 sequencing was carried out on about 140 peripheral blood samples, which came from more than 40 ophthalmopathy, around 74 hyperthyroidism and about 17 progressor patients. On the study overall, not on this receptor specifically: In validation, progression to ophthalmopathy was predicted by the model with 70.59% sensitivity and around 75% specificity, a median of 6.5 months before onset. Ophthalmopathy was separated from stable hyperthyroidism by a 13 V-J signature model, with approximately 85% sensitivity and around 81% specificity obtained in cross-validation and 80%/75% obtained in testing. Most expanded thyroid clonotypes (frequency above 0.001) were also found in blood, which suggests that blood repertoires may mirror thyroid immune responses. No statistical method was used to fix the sample size in advance, and group allocation was not hidden from the investigators.

Germline trimming: 5 bases from V, 1 base from J; junction bases outside gene matches: 18. The CDR3 spans 20 residues, from the cysteine through the phenylalanine. Only the CDR3 portion is preserved as DNA: 60 bases, with reading frame beginning at the first base. The germline V gene (reference sequence) gives CDR1 as DFQATT and CDR2 as SNEGSKA. The chain is assembled from TRBV20-1 and TRBJ2-5; TRBD2 aligns with 14 central bases. This TCR was recovered from a woman aged 18-35 years with Graves' hyperthyroidism. Source material: peripheral blood or thyroid tissue (not recorded which). DNA sequence: TGCAGTGCTCCGGACACGACCTACTCCGGACTAGCGGGAGGCCAAGAGACCCAGTACTTC. This codes for CSAPDTTYSGLAGGQETQYF.